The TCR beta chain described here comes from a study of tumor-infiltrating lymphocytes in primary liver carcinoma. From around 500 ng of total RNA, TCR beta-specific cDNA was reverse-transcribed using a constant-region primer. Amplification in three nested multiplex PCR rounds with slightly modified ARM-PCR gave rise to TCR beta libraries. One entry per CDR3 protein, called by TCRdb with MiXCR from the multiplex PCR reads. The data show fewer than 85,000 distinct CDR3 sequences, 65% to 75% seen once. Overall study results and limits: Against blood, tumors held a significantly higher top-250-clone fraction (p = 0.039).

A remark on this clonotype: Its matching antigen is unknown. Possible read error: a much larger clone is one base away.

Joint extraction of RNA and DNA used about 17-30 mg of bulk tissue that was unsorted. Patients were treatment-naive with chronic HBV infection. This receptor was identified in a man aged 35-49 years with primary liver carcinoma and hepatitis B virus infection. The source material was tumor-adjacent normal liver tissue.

CDR3 in amino acids: CASSRPELAPLEQYF. Here the CDR3 DNA reads TGTGCCAGCAGCCGTCCGGAACTAGCTCCGTTGGAGCAGTACTTC. This sequence joins TRBV5-4 and TRBJ2-7; possibly TRBD2 for D (6 bases). The length of the CDR3 is 15 residues. V was shortened by 4 bases and J by 7 bases, with 21 bases between the two germline ends. The V gene's germline CDR1 is SGHNT and CDR2 YYREEE (reference sequence).